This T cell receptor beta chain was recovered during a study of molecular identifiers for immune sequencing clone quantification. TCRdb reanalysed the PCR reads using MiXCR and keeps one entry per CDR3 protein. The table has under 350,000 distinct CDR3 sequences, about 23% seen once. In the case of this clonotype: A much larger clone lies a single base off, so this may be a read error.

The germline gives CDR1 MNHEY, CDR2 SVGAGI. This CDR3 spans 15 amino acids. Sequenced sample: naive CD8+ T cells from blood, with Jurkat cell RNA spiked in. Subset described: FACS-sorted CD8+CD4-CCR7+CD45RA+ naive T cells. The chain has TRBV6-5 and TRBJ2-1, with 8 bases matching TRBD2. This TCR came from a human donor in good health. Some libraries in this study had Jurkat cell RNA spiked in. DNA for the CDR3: TGTGCCGGCAGTTACTCCGCGGGGGGCCCGAATGAGCAGTTCTTC. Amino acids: CAGSYSAGGPNEQFF.